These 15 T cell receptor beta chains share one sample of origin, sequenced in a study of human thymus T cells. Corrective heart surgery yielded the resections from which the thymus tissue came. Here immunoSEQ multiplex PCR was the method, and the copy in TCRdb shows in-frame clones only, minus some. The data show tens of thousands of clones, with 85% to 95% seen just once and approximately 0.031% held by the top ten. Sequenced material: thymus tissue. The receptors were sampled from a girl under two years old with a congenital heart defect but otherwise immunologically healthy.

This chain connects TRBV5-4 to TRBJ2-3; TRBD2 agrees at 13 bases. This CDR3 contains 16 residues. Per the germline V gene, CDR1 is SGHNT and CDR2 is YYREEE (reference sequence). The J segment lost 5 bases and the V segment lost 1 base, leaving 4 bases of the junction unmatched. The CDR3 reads CASSLTSGRAGDTQYF. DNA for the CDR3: TGTGCCAGCAGCTTGACTAGCGGGAGGGCGGGAGATACGCAGTATTTT. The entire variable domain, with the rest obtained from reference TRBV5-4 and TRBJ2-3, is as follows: ETGVTQSPTHLIKTRGQQVTLRCSSQSGHNTVSWYQQALGQGPQFIFQYYREEENGRGNFPPRFSGLQFPNYSSELNVNALELDDSALYLCASSLTSGRAGDTQYFGPGTRLTVL.

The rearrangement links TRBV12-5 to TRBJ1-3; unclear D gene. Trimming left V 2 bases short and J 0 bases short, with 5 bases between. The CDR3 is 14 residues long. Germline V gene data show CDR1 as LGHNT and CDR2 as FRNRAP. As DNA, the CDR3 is TGTGCTAGTGGTTTGACAGACTCTGGAAACACCATATATTTT. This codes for CASGLTDSGNTIYF.

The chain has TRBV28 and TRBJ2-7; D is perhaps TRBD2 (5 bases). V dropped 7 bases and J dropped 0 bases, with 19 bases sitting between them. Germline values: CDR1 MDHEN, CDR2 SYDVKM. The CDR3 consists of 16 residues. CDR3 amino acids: CASKRSREKSSYEQYF. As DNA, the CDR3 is TGTGCCAGCAAACGGAGTAGGGAGAAGAGCTCCTACGAGCAGTACTTC.

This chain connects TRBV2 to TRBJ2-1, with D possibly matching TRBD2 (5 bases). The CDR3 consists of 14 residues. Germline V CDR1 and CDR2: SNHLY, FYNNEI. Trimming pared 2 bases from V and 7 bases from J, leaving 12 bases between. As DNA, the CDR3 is TGTGCCAGCAGTGAATTGATCGAGGGAAATGAGCAGTTCTTC. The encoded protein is CASSELIEGNEQFF.

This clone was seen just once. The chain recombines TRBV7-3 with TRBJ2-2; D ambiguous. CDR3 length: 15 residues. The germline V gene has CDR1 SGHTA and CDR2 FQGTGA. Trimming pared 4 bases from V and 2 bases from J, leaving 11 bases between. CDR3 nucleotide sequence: TGTGCCAGCAGCTCCCCAGTGACCAACACCGGGGAGCTGTTTTTT. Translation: CASSSPVTNTGELFF.

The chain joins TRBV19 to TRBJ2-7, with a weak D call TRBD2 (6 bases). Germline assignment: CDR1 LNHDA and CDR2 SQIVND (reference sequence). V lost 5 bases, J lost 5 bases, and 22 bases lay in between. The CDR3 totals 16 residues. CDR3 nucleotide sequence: TGTGCCAGTAGTCCCCGGGGGACCCGACCCCCCAACGAGCAGTACTTC. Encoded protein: CASSPRGTRPPNEQYF.

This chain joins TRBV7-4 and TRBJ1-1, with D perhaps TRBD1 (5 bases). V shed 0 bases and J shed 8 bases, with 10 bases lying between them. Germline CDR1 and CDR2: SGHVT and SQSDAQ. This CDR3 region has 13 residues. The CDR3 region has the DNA TGTGCCAGCAGCTTAGCGGGGGAGGGAGAAGCTTTCTTT. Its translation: CASSLAGEGEAFF.

The CDR3 region has the DNA TGCGGGACCCCCGACACAGATACGCAGTATTTT. This sequence encodes CGTPDTDTQYF. The V and J genes are TRBV29-1 and TRBJ2-3; the D gene could be TRBD1 or TRBD2 (5 bases each). Germline lookup yields CDR1 SQVTM and CDR2 ANQGSEA. CDR3 length: 11 residues.

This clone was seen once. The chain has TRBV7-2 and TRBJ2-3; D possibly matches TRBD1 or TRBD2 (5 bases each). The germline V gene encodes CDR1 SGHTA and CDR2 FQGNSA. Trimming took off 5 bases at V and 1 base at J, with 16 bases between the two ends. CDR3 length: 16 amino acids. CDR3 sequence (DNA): TGTGCCAGCAGCCCCGCCGGGACCCTCTGCACAGATACGCAGTATTTT. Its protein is CASSPAGTLCTDTQYF.

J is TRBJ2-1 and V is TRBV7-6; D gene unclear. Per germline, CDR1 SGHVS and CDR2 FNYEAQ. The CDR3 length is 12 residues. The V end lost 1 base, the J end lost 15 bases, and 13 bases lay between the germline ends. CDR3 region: CASSLVENDVFF. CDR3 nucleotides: TGTGCCAGCAGCTTAGTAGAAAACGACGTGTTCTTC.

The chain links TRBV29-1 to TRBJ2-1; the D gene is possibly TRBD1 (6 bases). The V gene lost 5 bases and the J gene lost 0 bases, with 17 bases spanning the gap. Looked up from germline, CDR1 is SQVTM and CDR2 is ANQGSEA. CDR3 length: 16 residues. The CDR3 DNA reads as TGCAGCGTTATTCAGGGGCCGGGGTACTCCTACAATGAGCAGTTCTTC. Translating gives CSVIQGPGYSYNEQFF.

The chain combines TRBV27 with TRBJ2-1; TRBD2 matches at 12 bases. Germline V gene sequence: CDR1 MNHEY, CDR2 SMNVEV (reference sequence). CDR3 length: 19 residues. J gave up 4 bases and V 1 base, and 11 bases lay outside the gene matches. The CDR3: CASSLYGLAGGPRYNEQFF. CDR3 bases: TGTGCCAGCAGTTTATACGGGCTAGCGGGAGGGCCAAGGTACAATGAGCAGTTCTTC.

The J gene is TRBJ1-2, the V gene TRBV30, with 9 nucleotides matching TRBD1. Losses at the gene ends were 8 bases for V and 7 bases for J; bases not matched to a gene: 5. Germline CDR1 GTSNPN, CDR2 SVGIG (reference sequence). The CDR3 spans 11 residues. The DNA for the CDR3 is TGTGCCAGCGGACAGGGGCCTGGCTACACCTTC. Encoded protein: CASGQGPGYTF.

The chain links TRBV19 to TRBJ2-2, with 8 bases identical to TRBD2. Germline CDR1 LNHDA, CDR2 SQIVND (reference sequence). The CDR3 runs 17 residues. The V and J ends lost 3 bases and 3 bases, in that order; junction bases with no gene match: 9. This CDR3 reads CASSIAGRGMDTGELFF. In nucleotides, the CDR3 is TGTGCCAGTAGTATTGCCGGGAGGGGGATGGACACCGGGGAGCTGTTTTTT.

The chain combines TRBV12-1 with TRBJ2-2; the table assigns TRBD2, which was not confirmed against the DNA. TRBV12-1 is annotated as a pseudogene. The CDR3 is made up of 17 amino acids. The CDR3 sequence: CASTPGLAEPDTGELFF. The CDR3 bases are TGTGCCAGCACCCCGGGACTAGCGGAGCCCGACACCGGGGAGCTGTTTTTT.